These 2 T cell receptor beta chains came from one sample sequenced in a study of tumor and adjacent non-tumor tissue in lung cancer. The template was RNA from unsorted bulk tissue. More than 3 cm separated this lung sample from the edge of the tumor. A modified ARM-PCR protocol with three rounds of nested PCR amplified TCRbeta. TCRdb processed the multiplex PCR reads anew with MiXCR; each CDR3 protein has one entry. Of tens of thousands of distinct CDR3 sequences listed, approximately 80% are singletons. Material for sequencing was distant non-tumor lung tissue. The receptors come from a man aged 55 to 70 with non-small cell lung cancer.

In this sample, this clonotype turned up many times. The rearrangement uses TRBV4-1 and TRBJ2-2; 9 nucleotides agree with TRBD1. The CDR3 spans 17 residues. The junction had 6 bases not matched to a gene; V was cut back by 0 bases and J by 4 bases. The germline V gene has CDR1 MGHRA and CDR2 YSYEKL. The CDR3 nucleotides read TGCGCCAGCAGCCAAGATGGGACAGGGACTCGCACCGGGGAGCTGTTTTTT. It translates to CASSQDGTGTRTGELFF.

To note about this clonotype: The germline gene is not matched at one end of the junction; a read error may be the cause. The rearrangement uses TRBV5-1 and TRBJ1-4; D is possibly TRBD1 (6 bases). Germline V gene lookup returns CDR1 SGHRS and CDR2 YFSETQ. CDR3 length: 17 residues. The chain's CDR3 is CASSLDSGTRGGEKQFF. In DNA, the CDR3 is TGCGCCAGCAGCTTGGATTCCGGGACAAGGGGAGGTGAAAAACAGTTTTTT.